The entry that follows covers one T cell receptor (beta chain) sequence. The length of the CDR3 is 14 residues. Germline V gene data show CDR1 as SGHAT and CDR2 as FQNNGV. Trimming stripped 1 base from V and 9 bases from J, with 13 bases between. Assay used: immunoSEQ multiplex PCR; TCRdb lists only in-frame clones, some missing. Counted here are about 380,000 clones, roughly 80% occurring once; the ten biggest clones make up about 1%. The sample originates from a study of blood T cell repertoires in COVID-19. Study-level information: Sites across the United States, Italy and Spain contributed samples from acute and convalescent COVID-19. Sources were T cells, B-cell-depleted T cells, or PBMCs; the material itself was cDNA or gDNA.

The source of this sequence is a human donor with acute or convalescent COVID-19. The donor label of this sample is uncertain. The chain uses TRBV11-2 and TRBJ2-1; possibly TRBD2 for D (5 bases). Sequencing was performed on peripheral blood. CDR3 coding DNA: TGTGCCAGCAGCTTAGCTGGCGGCGGGTTTGAGCAGTTCTTC. It translates to CASSLAGGGFEQFF.